This paragraph reports one TCR beta chain. Its antigen is still unknown. Sorting that relied on CD45RO/CCR7/CD25/CD127/CD95/CD27 yielded CD4+ naive, central memory, regulatory and stem cell-like memory cells. Populations isolated by sorting all had purity greater than 95%. All of the isolated RNA was reverse transcribed, so expressed TCRB transcripts were sequenced. The assay was immunoSEQ multiplex PCR, and TCRdb's table has in-frame clones only and misses some. Seen here are 400,000 to 450,000 clones, over 11% observed once, and the top ten hold roughly 0.038%. CDR3 length: 13 amino acids. Germline lookup yields CDR1 SQVTM and CDR2 ANQGSEA. With 6 bases clipped from V and 8 bases from J, the junction kept 11 bases outside the gene matches. This sample is part of a study of beta chain features in type 1 diabetes. Points from the study as a whole: Cells expressing TCR highly could be over-represented by cDNA sequencing. The influence of HLA type on TCRB rearrangement stayed undetermined.

What was sequenced was naive CD4+ T cells from blood. The chain couples TRBV29-1 to TRBJ1-2; 8 positions match TRBD1. This receptor was obtained from a man aged 30-40 years in good health. CDR3 nucleotide sequence: TGCAGCGTCCTAAGACAGACAGGGGTGGGCTACACCTTC. It encodes CSVLRQTGVGYTF.